Below are 8 T cell receptor beta chains sequenced from a single sample in a study of blood T cell repertoires in COVID-19. This table comes from immunoSEQ multiplex PCR, and its TCRdb copy is limited to in-frame clones, with some not included. Found here are approximately 400,000 clones, roughly four fifths of them singletons; the top ten hold roughly 5.1%. Sequences were obtained from PBMCs or T cells enriched from blood (not recorded which). These receptors were collected from a woman aged 45 to 65 who had recovered from COVID-19.

This chain links TRBV10-3 with TRBJ1-5; maybe TRBD1 (6 bases). Per germline, CDR1 ENHRY and CDR2 SYGVKD. V lost 3 bases, J lost 5 bases, and 14 bases lay in between. This CDR3 is 15 amino acids long. The CDR3, as DNA: TGTGCCATCAGTGATAGCGGGACAACCCATCAGCCCCAGCATTTT. Translated: CAISDSGTTHQPQHF.

The J gene is TRBJ1-2, the V gene TRBV7-9; D not resolved. The ends were cut back, 5 bases at V and 4 bases at J, with 14 bases in the middle. This CDR3 has 14 amino acids. The germline gives CDR1 SEHNR, CDR2 FQNEAQ (reference sequence). The CDR3, as DNA: TGTGCCAGCAGCCTCTCCAGTTTAACCTATGGCTACACCTTC. It is translated as CASSLSSLTYGYTF. The full variable domain, its missing parts supplied by reference TRBV7-9 and TRBJ1-2, is DTGVSQNPRHKITKRGQNVTFRCDPISEHNRLYWYRQTLGQGPEFLTYFQNEAQLEKSRLLSDRFSAERPKGSFSTLEIQRTEQGDSAMYLCASSLSSLTYGYTFGSGTRLTVV.

The chain joins TRBV7-8 to TRBJ2-3; D is possibly TRBD2 (5 bases). With 5 bases removed from V and 1 base from J, the gap between germline ends came to 10 bases. This CDR3 is 14 amino acids long. Germline-derived CDR1 and CDR2 are SGHVS and FQNEAQ. The CDR3 coding sequence is TGTGCCAGCAGCGCCCGGACTCGCACAGATACGCAGTATTTT. Its translation is CASSARTRTDTQYF.

This chain joins TRBV2 and TRBJ1-5; weak D call: TRBD1 (5 bases). The CDR3 totals 16 residues. Germline V gene sequence: CDR1 SNHLY, CDR2 FYNNEI. V shed 2 bases and J shed 2 bases, with 13 bases lying between them. CDR3 DNA sequence: TGTGCCAGCAGTGAAAACGCAGGGTTGGGCAATCAGCCCCAGCATTTT. Translation: CASSENAGLGNQPQHF.

The chain uses TRBV4-1 and TRBJ1-2; the D gene is possibly TRBD1 (5 bases). The ends were cut back, 0 bases at V and 4 bases at J, with 15 bases in the middle. Germline CDR1 MGHRA, CDR2 YSYEKL. This CDR3 is built from 16 residues. The CDR3 region has the DNA TGCGCCAGCAGCCAAGATGGGGCCGGATTGAGCTATGGCTACACCTTC. This gives the protein CASSQDGAGLSYGYTF.

The V and J genes are TRBV5-6 and TRBJ1-2; 7 bases are a match to TRBD1. Germline CDR1 SGHDT, CDR2 YYEEEE. V trimming: 4 bases; J trimming: 4 bases; junction bases outside the gene matches: 10. CDR3 length equals 15 residues. CDR3 loop: CASSPSYRGGYGYTF. CDR3 DNA sequence: TGTGCCAGCAGCCCATCTTACAGGGGAGGCTATGGCTACACCTTC. The whole variable domain, filled in from reference TRBV5-6 and TRBJ1-2, reads DAGVTQSPTHLIKTRGQQVTLRCSPKSGHDTVSWYQQALGQGPQFIFQYYEEEERQRGNFPDRFSGHQFPNYSSELNVNALLLGDSALYLCASSPSYRGGYGYTFGSGTRLTVV.

The chain is built from TRBV19 and TRBJ2-5; tentative D call: TRBD1 (6 bases). The V gene lost 5 bases and the J gene lost 1 base, with 29 bases spanning the gap. The germline V gene has CDR1 LNHDA and CDR2 SQIVND (reference sequence). The length of the CDR3 is 20 residues. The CDR3 is CASSPGPLQGRVWAQETQYF. The CDR3, as DNA: TGTGCCAGTAGTCCCGGGCCCCTACAGGGACGGGTATGGGCCCAAGAGACCCAGTACTTC.

This rearrangement joins TRBV3-1 (or the pseudogene TRBV3-2) to TRBJ1-1, with D maybe TRBD1 (6 bases). Trimming took off 5 bases at V and 1 base at J, with 11 bases between the two ends. In germline, CDR1 is LGHDT, CDR2 YNNKEL (reference sequence). This CDR3 has 14 residues. CDR3 sequence: CASSFLQGNTEAFF. In nucleotides, the CDR3 is TGTGCCAGCAGCTTTTTACAGGGGAACACTGAAGCTTTCTTT.